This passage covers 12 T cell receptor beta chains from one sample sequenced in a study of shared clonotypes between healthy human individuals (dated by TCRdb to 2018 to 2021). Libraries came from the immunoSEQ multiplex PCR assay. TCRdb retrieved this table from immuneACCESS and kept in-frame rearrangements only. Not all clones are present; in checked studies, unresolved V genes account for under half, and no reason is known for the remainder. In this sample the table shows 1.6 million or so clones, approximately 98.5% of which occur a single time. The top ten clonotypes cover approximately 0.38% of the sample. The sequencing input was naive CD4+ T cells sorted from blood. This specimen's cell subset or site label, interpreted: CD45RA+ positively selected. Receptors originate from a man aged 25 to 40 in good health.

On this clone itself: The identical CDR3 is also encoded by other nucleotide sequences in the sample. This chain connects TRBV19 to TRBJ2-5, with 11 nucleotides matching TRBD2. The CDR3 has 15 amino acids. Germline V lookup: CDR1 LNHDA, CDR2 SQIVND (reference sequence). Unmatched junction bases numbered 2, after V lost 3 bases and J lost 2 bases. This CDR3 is CASSIGTSGQETQYF. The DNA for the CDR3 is TGTGCCAGTAGTATCGGGACTAGCGGACAAGAGACCCAGTACTTC.

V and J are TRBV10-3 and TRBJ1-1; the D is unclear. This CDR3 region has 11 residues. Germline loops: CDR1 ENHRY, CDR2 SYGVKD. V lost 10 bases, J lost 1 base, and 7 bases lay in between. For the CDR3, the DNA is TGTGCCACTACAGCGAACACTGAAGCTTTCTTT. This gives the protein CATTANTEAFF.

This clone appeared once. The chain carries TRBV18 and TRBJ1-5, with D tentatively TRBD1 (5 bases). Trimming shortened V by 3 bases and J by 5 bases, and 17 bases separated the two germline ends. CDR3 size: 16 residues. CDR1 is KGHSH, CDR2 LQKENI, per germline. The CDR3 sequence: CASSPSGGRVDQPQHF. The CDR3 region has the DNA TGTGCCAGCTCACCTTCGGGGGGAAGGGTAGATCAGCCCCAGCATTTT.

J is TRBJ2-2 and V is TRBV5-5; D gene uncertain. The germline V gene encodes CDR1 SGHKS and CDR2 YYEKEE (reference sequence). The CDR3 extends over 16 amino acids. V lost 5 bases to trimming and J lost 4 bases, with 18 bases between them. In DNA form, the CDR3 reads TGTGCCAGCAGGACGGCGACACCGCCTAGCACCGGGGAGCTGTTTTTT. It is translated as CASRTATPPSTGELFF.

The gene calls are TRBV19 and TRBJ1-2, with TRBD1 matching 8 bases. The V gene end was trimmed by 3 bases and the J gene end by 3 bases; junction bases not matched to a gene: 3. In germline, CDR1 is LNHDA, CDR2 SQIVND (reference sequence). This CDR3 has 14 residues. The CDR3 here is CASSMAGGDYGYTF. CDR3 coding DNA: TGTGCCAGTAGTATGGCAGGGGGCGACTATGGCTACACCTTC.

The CDR3 loop reads CASSLVAGGNTEAFF. CDR3 in DNA: TGTGCCAGCAGCTTAGTAGCAGGGGGGAACACTGAAGCTTTCTTT. V usage is TRBV7-6 and J usage is TRBJ1-1; 7 nucleotides match TRBD1. This CDR3 spans 15 amino acids. V dropped 1 base and J dropped 1; count of bases not matched to a gene: 3. Germline CDR1 SGHVS, CDR2 FNYEAQ. The full variable domain, in which reference TRBV7-6 and TRBJ1-1 provide the parts outside the CDR3, is GAGVSQSPRYKVTKRGQDVALRCDPISGHVSLYWYRQALGQGPEFLTYFNYEAQQDKSGLPNDRFSAERPEGSISTLTIQRTEQRDSAMYRCASSLVAGGNTEAFFGQGTRLTVV.

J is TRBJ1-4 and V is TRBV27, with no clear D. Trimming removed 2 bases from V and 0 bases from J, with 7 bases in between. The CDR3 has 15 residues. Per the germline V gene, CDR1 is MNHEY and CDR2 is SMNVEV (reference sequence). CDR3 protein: CASSLKGATNEKLFF. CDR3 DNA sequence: TGTGCCAGCAGTTTAAAGGGCGCAACTAATGAAAAACTGTTTTTT.

CDR3 sequence: CATSRDAENTEAFF. CDR3 nucleotide sequence: TGTGCCACCAGCAGAGATGCCGAGAACACTGAAGCTTTCTTT. The chain couples TRBV15 to TRBJ1-1; D is unresolved. In germline, CDR1 is LNHNV, CDR2 YYDKDF (reference sequence). The CDR3 is 14 residues long. Trimming stripped 0 bases from V and 1 base from J, with 6 bases between.

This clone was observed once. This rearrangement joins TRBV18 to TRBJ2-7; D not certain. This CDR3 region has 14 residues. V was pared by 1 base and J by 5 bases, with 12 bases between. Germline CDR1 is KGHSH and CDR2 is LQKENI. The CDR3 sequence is CASSPLDIYHEQYF. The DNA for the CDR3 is TGTGCCAGCTCACCACTCGACATTTACCACGAGCAGTACTTC.

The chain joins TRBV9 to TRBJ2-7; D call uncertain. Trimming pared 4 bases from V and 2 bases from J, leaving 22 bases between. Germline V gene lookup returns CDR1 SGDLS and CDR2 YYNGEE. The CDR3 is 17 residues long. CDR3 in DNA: TGTGCCAGCAGCAAAGACAACACGATAGGCAGAGCCTACGAGCAGTACTTC. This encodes CASSKDNTIGRAYEQYF. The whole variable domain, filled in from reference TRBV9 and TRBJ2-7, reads DSGVTQTPKHLITATGQRVTLRCSPRSGDLSVYWYQQSLDQGLQFLIQYYNGEERAKGNILERFSAQQFPDLHSELNLSSLELGDSALYFCASSKDNTIGRAYEQYFGPGTRLTVT.

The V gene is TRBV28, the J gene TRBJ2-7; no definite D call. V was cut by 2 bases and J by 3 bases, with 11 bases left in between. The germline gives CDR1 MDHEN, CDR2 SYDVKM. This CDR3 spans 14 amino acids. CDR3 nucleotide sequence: TGTGCCAGCAGTTTACACTATTTGGACTACGAGCAGTACTTC. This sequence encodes CASSLHYLDYEQYF.

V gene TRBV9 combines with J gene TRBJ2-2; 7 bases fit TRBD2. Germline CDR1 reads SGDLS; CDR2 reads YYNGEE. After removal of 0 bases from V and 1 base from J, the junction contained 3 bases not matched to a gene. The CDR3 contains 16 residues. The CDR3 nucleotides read TGTGCCAGCAGCGTAGAAGCGGGGCAGAACACCGGGGAGCTGTTTTTT. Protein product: CASSVEAGQNTGELFF. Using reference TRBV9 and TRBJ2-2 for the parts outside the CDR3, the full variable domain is DSGVTQTPKHLITATGQRVTLRCSPRSGDLSVYWYQQSLDQGLQFLIQYYNGEERAKGNILERFSAQQFPDLHSELNLSSLELGDSALYFCASSVEAGQNTGELFFGEGSRLTVL.